This T cell receptor beta chain was identified in a study of CD8+CD57+ T cells in acquired aplastic anemia. On the study more broadly: Healthy donors averaged around 10 million reads for CD4+ cells.

TCR beta VDJ and CDR3 profiling used genomic DNA as template. Each CDR3 protein gets one entry after TCRdb re-called the reads with MiXCR. Of roughly 130,000 distinct CDR3 sequences listed, 48% were seen once; the top ten hold about 2.3%. As for this clonotype: The junction departs from the called germline gene at one end, perhaps through a read error.

Germline V gene sequence: CDR1 SGHDN, CDR2 FVKESK. The CDR3 has 14 amino acids. V and J are TRBV14 and TRBJ2-7; D is ambiguous. Sequences were obtained from sorted CD4+, CD8+, or CD8+CD57+ T cells (not recorded which) from PBMCs. This sequence originates from a human donor in good health, serving as a control. DNA for the CDR3: TGTGCCAGCAGCCAAGTTGCCAAGCCTCACGAGCAGCACTTC. It translates to CASSQVAKPHEQHF. Full variable domain (outside the CDR3, taken from reference TRBV14 and TRBJ2-7): EAGVTQFPSHSVIEKGQTVTLRCDPISGHDNLYWYRRVMGKEIKFLLHFVKESKQDESGMPNNRFLAERTGGTYSTLKVQPAELEDSGVYFCASSQVAKPHEQHFGPGTRLTVT.